This T cell receptor beta chain was captured by sequencing in a study of T-cell reconstitution after alpha-beta-depleted transplantation in children. A library of TCRbeta sequences, prepared with unique molecular identifiers, was generated. Using its own MiXCR run on the PCR reads, TCRdb lists one record per CDR3 protein. This table holds approximately 230,000 distinct CDR3 sequences, about 24% found once. Findings and limits, study-wide: After transplant, high TCRbeta diversity at day 60 in some patients arose from surviving recipient T cells and thymic progenitors. Reports say that about two months after transplant, the alpha-beta T cells came out of several hundred graft clones that had expanded.

This clonotype was counted only a few times. Its antigen remains unknown. Trimming took 0 bases from V and 2 from J, leaving 3 bases between them. The CDR3 covers 13 residues. Germline V lookup: CDR1 LGHNA, CDR2 YSLEER. This receptor was obtained from a female patient aged 2-15 years who had a stem cell transplant for congenital amegakaryocytic thrombocytopenia, so the T cells may come from the graft donor. The sequencing here drew on PBMCs, mostly from graft donor cells, taken 360 days after TCRalphabeta/CD19-depleted stem cell transplant. The V and J genes are TRBV4-3 and TRBJ2-3; D gene ambiguous. The CDR3 spells CASSQDPTDTQYF. CDR3 sequence (DNA): TGCGCCAGCAGCCAAGATCCCACAGATACGCAGTATTTT.